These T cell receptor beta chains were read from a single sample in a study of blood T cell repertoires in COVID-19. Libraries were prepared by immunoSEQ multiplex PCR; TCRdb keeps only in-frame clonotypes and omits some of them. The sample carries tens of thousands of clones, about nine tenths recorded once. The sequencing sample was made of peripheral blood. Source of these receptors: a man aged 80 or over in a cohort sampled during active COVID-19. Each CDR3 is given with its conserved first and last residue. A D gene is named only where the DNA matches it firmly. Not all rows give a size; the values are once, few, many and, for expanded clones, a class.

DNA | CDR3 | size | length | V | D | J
TGTGCCATCGCCCGGGGGTACATGAACACTGAAGCTTTCTTT | CAIARGYMNTEAFF | few | 14 | TRBV2 | . | TRBJ1-1
TGTGCCAGCAGCTTGGCCGGCAGGGGACGCGAAAAACTGTTTTTT | CASSLAGRGREKLFF | . | 15 | TRBV5-8 | . | TRBJ1-4
TGCGCCAGCAGCCAAGGGGTGGGGCCGTACCAAGAGACCCAGTACTTC | CASSQGVGPYQETQYF | . | 16 | TRBV4-3 | . | TRBJ2-5
TGTGCCAGCAGCTTAAGGGACAGGACACAAGAGACCCAGTACTTC | CASSLRDRTQETQYF | . | 15 | TRBV7-2 | TRBD1 | TRBJ2-5
TGTGCCAGCAGTGGAGGTTATGACACTGAAGCTTTCTTT | CASSGGYDTEAFF | . | 13 | TRBV2 | . | TRBJ1-1
TGTGCCAGCAGCGTAGCTACGGGGGGGAAGCAGTACTTC | CASSVATGGKQYF | . | 13 | TRBV9 | TRBD2 | TRBJ2-7
TGTGCCAGTACCCAGGGGAATCAGCCCCAGCATTTT | CASTQGNQPQHF | . | 12 | TRBV19 | . | TRBJ1-5
TGTGCCAGCAGCCATAGGGGCGGACAGGGGCGCTCTGGAAACACCATATATTTT | CASSHRGGQGRSGNTIYF | . | 18 | TRBV7-8 | TRBD1 | TRBJ1-3
TGTGCCAGCACCCCAATCCCTACAGGTGTGAACACTGAAGCTTTCTTT | CASTPIPTGVNTEAFF | . | 16 | TRBV5-6 | . | TRBJ1-1
TGTGCCAGCAGCTTAGAGGGACAGCAAGAGACCCAGTACTTC | CASSLEGQQETQYF | . | 14 | TRBV11-2 | TRBD1 | TRBJ2-5
TGCAGTGTACGGGTTGAAGAGCAGTTCTTC | CSVRVEEQFF | . | 10 | TRBV20-1 | . | TRBJ2-1
TGTGCCAGCAGCTTGGAACAGGATCAGCCCCAGCATTTT | CASSLEQDQPQHF | . | 13 | TRBV5-4 | . | TRBJ1-5
TGTGCCAGTAGTATCTACAGCGGGGGGTACACAGATACGCAGTATTTT | CASSIYSGGYTDTQYF | . | 16 | TRBV19 | TRBD2 | TRBJ2-3
TGTGCCATCAGTGACGTACGGGACACCTCACCCCTCCACTTT | CAISDVRDTSPLHF | once | 14 | TRBV10-3 | . | TRBJ1-6
TGTGCCAGCAGTTACCGTAAGACAGGGCCCTACAATGAGCAGTTCTTC | CASSYRKTGPYNEQFF | . | 16 | TRBV6-5 | TRBD1 | TRBJ2-1
TGTGCCAGTAGGCCAGGGCTTCTGGGTGAAAAACTGTTTTTT | CASRPGLLGEKLFF | . | 14 | TRBV19 | . | TRBJ1-4
TGTGCCAGCTCTAGGGGGGGTTACAATGAGCAGTTCTTC | CASSRGGYNEQFF | once | 13 | TRBV11-2 | . | TRBJ2-1
TGTGCCAGCAGTCCCGACAGAGATAATTCACCCCTCCACTTT | CASSPDRDNSPLHF | . | 14 | TRBV6-5 | . | TRBJ1-6
TGTGCCAGCAGCTTAAGGACAGTCACGAGGGACGAGCAGTACTTC | CASSLRTVTRDEQYF | . | 15 | TRBV7-2 | . | TRBJ2-7
TGTGCCAGCAGACTGGACAAGAGCTCCTACAATGAGCAGTTCTTC | CASRLDKSSYNEQFF | . | 15 | TRBV5-4 | . | TRBJ2-1
TGTGCCACCAGCAGAGCGGACCGGGGGAACTACAATGAGCAGTTCTTC | CATSRADRGNYNEQFF | . | 16 | TRBV15 | . | TRBJ2-1
TGTGCCAGCAGTGAAGAGGGGAGCACAGATACGCAGTATTTT | CASSEEGSTDTQYF | . | 14 | TRBV2 | . | TRBJ2-3
TGTGCCAGCAGCCCACAGACCGGGACAGGGAACAATCAGCCCCAGCATTTT | CASSPQTGTGNNQPQHF | once | 17 | TRBV3-1/TRBV3-2 | TRBD1 | TRBJ1-5
TGTGCCAGCAGCGGGGACGGGAGCTCTGGGGCCAACGTCCTGACTTTC | CASSGDGSSGANVLTF | . | 16 | TRBV3-1/TRBV3-2 | . | TRBJ2-6
TGCGCCAGCAGCTCCGGGGGGCAAGCAGATACGCAGTATTTT | CASSSGGQADTQYF | once | 14 | TRBV5-1 | . | TRBJ2-3
TGTGCCAGCAGCAGGACTAGCGGGGATACAGATACGCAGTATTTT | CASSRTSGDTDTQYF | . | 15 | TRBV6-2/TRBV6-3 | TRBD2 | TRBJ2-3
TGTGCCAGCAGCCTCCTTAGCGGGGACAAAGAGACCCAGTACTTC | CASSLLSGDKETQYF | . | 15 | TRBV3-1/TRBV3-2 | TRBD2 | TRBJ2-5
TGTGCCAGCAGCCCAGACGGCCGGACTAGCGGGAGAAAAGAGACCCAGTACTTC | CASSPDGRTSGRKETQYF | . | 18 | TRBV7-2 | TRBD2 | TRBJ2-5
TGTGCCAGCACAGGGGGGCGTATAGGCAATCAGCCCCAGCATTTT | CASTGGRIGNQPQHF | . | 15 | TRBV2 | TRBD1 | TRBJ1-5
TGTGCCAGCAGGCGCCGGACAGCCACCGGGGAGCTGTTTTTT | CASRRRTATGELFF | . | 14 | TRBV6-5 | . | TRBJ2-2
TGCGCCAGCAGCTTGGTGGTGCAGGGCGGGGAGCTGTTTTTT | CASSLVVQGGELFF | once | 14 | TRBV5-1 | . | TRBJ2-2
TGTGCCAGCAGACCCTCGACAGGGTACAATTCACCCCTCCACTTT | CASRPSTGYNSPLHF | few | 15 | TRBV3-1/TRBV3-2 | TRBD1 | TRBJ1-6
TGTGCCAGCAGCTTATCTGGCAGGGAGGATCAGCCCCAGCATTTT | CASSLSGREDQPQHF | . | 15 | TRBV7-2 | . | TRBJ1-5
TGTGCCAGCCCTCGGCCGGGGGGGAGAGGGTTGACAGATACGCAGTATTTT | CASPRPGGRGLTDTQYF | . | 17 | TRBV28 | TRBD2 | TRBJ2-3
TGCGCCAGCAGCTCCAGCCTTGGTAGCGGGGGCCCAGATACGCAGTATTTT | CASSSSLGSGGPDTQYF | . | 17 | TRBV5-1 | TRBD2 | TRBJ2-3
TGTGCCAGCACCTCGCGAGTTGAGCAGTTCTTC | CASTSRVEQFF | . | 11 | TRBV28 | . | TRBJ2-1
TGTGCCAGCAGTCCCGTTGAGTCCCGAACAGGGACAAACTATGGCTACACCTTC | CASSPVESRTGTNYGYTF | . | 18 | TRBV6-2/TRBV6-3 | . | TRBJ1-2
TGTGCCAGCAGAAATGAAGAGGGGGCTAGAAACACCATATATTTT | CASRNEEGARNTIYF | . | 15 | TRBV3-1/TRBV3-2 | TRBD1 | TRBJ1-3
TGTGCCAGCTCACGTACAGTGAACACTGAAGCTTTCTTT | CASSRTVNTEAFF | . | 13 | TRBV18 | . | TRBJ1-1
TGTGCCAGCAGTTTGGGTTCAGGGGCTAAGAACTATGGCTACACCTTC | CASSLGSGAKNYGYTF | once | 16 | TRBV28 | . | TRBJ1-2
TGTGCCAGCAGCTCCGGAGGATCGACAGGGGTGGTGGAAAAACTGTTTTTT | CASSSGGSTGVVEKLFF | . | 17 | TRBV5-4 | TRBD1 | TRBJ1-4
TGCGCCAGCAGTGCAGGGGGCGCGACCGGGGAGCTGTTTTTT | CASSAGGATGELFF | . | 14 | TRBV5-1 | TRBD1 | TRBJ2-2
TGTGCCAGCAGCTCTCCAGGGGGCCGACAAGAGACCCAGTACTTC | CASSSPGGRQETQYF | . | 15 | TRBV7-2 | TRBD1 | TRBJ2-5
TGTGCCAGCAGCATTGAAGAGACCCAGTACTTC | CASSIEETQYF | . | 11 | TRBV12-3/TRBV12-4 | . | TRBJ2-5
TGTGCCAGCAGCTTTGGGGACAGCTTCTCTGGAAACACCATATATTTT | CASSFGDSFSGNTIYF | . | 16 | TRBV5-8 | TRBD1 | TRBJ1-3
TGTGCCAGTAGTCCGACCGGGACAGGAGGTGAGAGGCCGTTCTTC | CASSPTGTGGERPFF | once | 15 | TRBV19 | TRBD1 | TRBJ2-1
TGTGCCAGCAGCTTAGGGCCAGGGGAGACCCAGTACTTC | CASSLGPGETQYF | . | 13 | TRBV7-2 | . | TRBJ2-5
TGTGCCAGCAGTGGGACAGCAAATGAAAAACTGTTTTTT | CASSGTANEKLFF | . | 13 | TRBV2 | . | TRBJ1-4
TGTGCCAGCAGCCGTCTCCTGGGGGGAGATACGCAGTATTTT | CASSRLLGGDTQYF | . | 14 | TRBV14 | . | TRBJ2-3
TGTGCCAGCTCACCACAAAGCGGGGGGGCCGGAGAGACCCAGTACTTC | CASSPQSGGAGETQYF | few | 16 | TRBV18 | TRBD2 | TRBJ2-5
TGTGCCAGCAGCCAAGCTTCCTATGGCTACACCTTC | CASSQASYGYTF | . | 12 | TRBV3-1/TRBV3-2 | . | TRBJ1-2
TGCGCCAGCAGTAGCGGGGGGGCCCCAGATACGCAGTATTTT | CASSSGGAPDTQYF | . | 14 | TRBV5-1 | TRBD2 | TRBJ2-3
TGCGCCAGCAGCCAGTCTAGCGGGGGGGCCAACACAGATACGCAGTATTTT | CASSQSSGGANTDTQYF | . | 17 | TRBV4-3 | TRBD2 | TRBJ2-3
TGTGCCAGTAGTACTAAAGAGACCCAGTACTTC | CASSTKETQYF | . | 11 | TRBV19 | . | TRBJ2-5
TGTGCCAGCAGTCCGGCGGACAGTAGCACAGATACGCAGTATTTT | CASSPADSSTDTQYF | few | 15 | TRBV6-5 | . | TRBJ2-3
TGTGCCAGCAGCCCCGGGACTACGAGGCTCGAGCAGTACTTC | CASSPGTTRLEQYF | . | 14 | TRBV6-2/TRBV6-3 | TRBD2 | TRBJ2-7
TGTGCCAGCAACTCGCTGGGGGGTGCCTTCCGGGAGCTGTTTTTT | CASNSLGGAFRELFF | . | 15 | TRBV28 | . | TRBJ2-2
TGTGCCAGCAGCCGGCGGACAGGGGAGAACACCGGGGAGCTGTTTTTT | CASSRRTGENTGELFF | . | 16 | TRBV7-2 | TRBD1 | TRBJ2-2